A selection of T cell receptor beta chains follows, all from one sample in a study of PD-1 blockade in mismatch repair-deficient tumors. TCRdb's copy holds only in-frame clones and misses some; the assay was immunoSEQ multiplex PCR. The sample carries 50,000 to 75,000 clones, approximately 89% recorded once. The sample consisted of peripheral blood, taken 52 weeks after starting pembrolizumab. The source of these receptors is an adult with mismatch repair-deficient cancer. The CDR3 runs from the conserved cysteine through the conserved F or W. The D gene is left open where the match is weak. Part of the rows lack a size; the others show once, few, many or a class for expanded clones.

clone_size	j_call	d_call	v_call	cdr3_aa	cdr3_nt
NA	TRBJ1-2	NA	TRBV6-1	CASSIGFGYTF	TGTGCCAGCAGCATAGGGTTTGGCTACACCTTC
NA	TRBJ1-1	NA	TRBV5-1	CASSYGGENTEAFF	TGCGCCAGCAGCTACGGAGGGGAGAACACTGAAGCTTTCTTT
NA	TRBJ2-3	TRBD2	TRBV4-2	CASSQDKFFVSGSSFTDTQYF	TGTGCCAGCAGCCAAGATAAGTTCTTTGTTAGCGGGAGCTCCTTCACAGATACGCAGTATTTT
NA	TRBJ2-7	NA	TRBV10-3	CATGGQPSYEQYF	TGTGCCACCGGGGGACAGCCCTCCTACGAGCAGTACTTC
medium-sized	TRBJ2-3	TRBD2	TRBV10-1	CASISGSYTDTQYF	TGCGCCAGCATTAGCGGGAGCTACACAGATACGCAGTATTTT
NA	TRBJ2-7	NA	TRBV5-6	CASSPLGINYEQYF	TGTGCCAGCAGCCCCCTGGGGATAAACTACGAGCAGTACTTC
NA	TRBJ2-2	TRBD2	TRBV4-3	CASSLLAGLTNTGELFF	TGCGCCAGCAGCCTACTAGCGGGACTAACGAACACCGGGGAGCTGTTTTTT
NA	TRBJ1-5	NA	TRBV6-5	CASSYSGYNQPQHF	TGTGCCAGCAGTTACTCGGGCTACAATCAGCCCCAGCATTTT
few	TRBJ2-3	NA	TRBV19	CASSPLQGDTQYF	TGTGCCAGTAGTCCCCTCCAGGGGGATACGCAGTATTTT
NA	TRBJ1-5	NA	TRBV21-1	CASSTRGMGNQPQHF	TGTGCCAGCAGCACGAGGGGAATGGGCAATCAGCCCCAGCATTTT
NA	TRBJ2-7	NA	TRBV5-1	CASSLETSRSSYEQYF	TGCGCCAGCAGCTTGGAAACTAGCCGAAGCTCCTACGAGCAGTACTTC
once	TRBJ1-2	NA	TRBV7-2	CASSPRTINNYGYTF	TGTGCCAGCAGCCCTAGGACCATCAACAACTATGGCTACACCTTC
once	TRBJ2-7	NA	TRBV28	CASSSCLLGCEQYF	TGTGCCAGCAGCTCCTGCCTGCTTGGGTGCGAGCAGTACTTC
few	TRBJ1-2	TRBD1	TRBV5-4	CASSPQGGNYGYTF	TGTGCCAGCAGCCCTCAGGGGGGCAACTATGGCTACACCTTC
NA	TRBJ2-5	NA	TRBV28	CASRPPTGESETQYF	TGTGCCAGCAGACCCCCCACGGGGGAATCAGAGACCCAGTACTTC
NA	TRBJ2-2	TRBD1	TRBV28	CASSGTGNTGELFF	TGTGCCAGCAGTGGGACAGGTAACACCGGGGAGCTGTTTTTT
NA	TRBJ1-1	TRBD1	TRBV7-3	CASNSRGQVGNTEAFF	TGTGCCAGCAATTCCAGGGGGCAGGTTGGGAACACTGAAGCTTTCTTT
NA	TRBJ1-4	TRBD1	TRBV18	CASSPKADRGLFF	TGTGCCAGCTCACCGAAAGCCGACAGGGGACTGTTTTTT
NA	TRBJ2-5	NA	TRBV5-1	CASSFQETQYF	TGCGCCAGCAGCTTCCAAGAGACCCAGTACTTC
NA	TRBJ2-3	NA	TRBV29-1	CSVAISGSTDTQYF	TGCAGCGTTGCTATCAGCGGGAGCACAGATACGCAGTATTTT
NA	TRBJ2-7	NA	TRBV4-1	CASSQGGSPYEQYF	TGCGCCAGCAGCCAAGGTGGCAGCCCCTACGAGCAGTACTTC
once	TRBJ1-5	NA	TRBV4-2	CASSPGILGQPQHF	TGTGCCAGCAGCCCTGGCATCCTGGGGCAGCCCCAGCATTTT
NA	TRBJ1-4	NA	TRBV6-6	CASSYSGAPNEKLFF	TGTGCCAGCAGTTACTCGGGGGCGCCTAATGAAAAACTGTTTTTT
NA	TRBJ2-2	NA	TRBV9	CASSVGQAGTGELFF	TGTGCCAGCAGCGTAGGACAGGCAGGGACCGGGGAGCTGTTTTTT
NA	TRBJ2-7	TRBD2	TRBV30	CAWRAGLAGGREQYF	TGTGCCTGGAGGGCTGGACTAGCGGGAGGCCGGGAGCAGTACTTC
NA	TRBJ2-2	TRBD1	TRBV7-9	CASSPVRRTGLTGELFF	TGTGCCAGCAGCCCAGTACGTAGGACAGGGTTGACCGGGGAGCTGTTTTTT
NA	TRBJ2-5	TRBD1	TRBV23-1	CASSQSITGTEEETQYF	TGCGCCAGCAGTCAATCGATCACAGGGACAGAAGAAGAGACCCAGTACTTC
NA	TRBJ2-3	TRBD2	TRBV29-1	CSVPRGVSGTGTDTQYF	TGCAGCGTCCCAAGAGGGGTTAGCGGGACCGGCACAGATACGCAGTATTTT